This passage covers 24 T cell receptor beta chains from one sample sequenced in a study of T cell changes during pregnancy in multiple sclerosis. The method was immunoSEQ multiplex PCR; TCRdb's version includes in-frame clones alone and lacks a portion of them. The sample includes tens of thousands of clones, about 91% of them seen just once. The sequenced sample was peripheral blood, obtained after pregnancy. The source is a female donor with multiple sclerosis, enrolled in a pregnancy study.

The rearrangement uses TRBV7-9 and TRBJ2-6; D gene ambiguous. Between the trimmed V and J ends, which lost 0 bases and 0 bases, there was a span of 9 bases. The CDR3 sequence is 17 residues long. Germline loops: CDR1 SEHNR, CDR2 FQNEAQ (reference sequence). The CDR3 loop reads CASSLALAGSGANVLTF. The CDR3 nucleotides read TGTGCCAGCAGCTTAGCCCTCGCCGGCTCTGGGGCCAACGTCCTGACTTTC. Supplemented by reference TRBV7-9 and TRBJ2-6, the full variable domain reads DTGVSQNPRHKITKRGQNVTFRCDPISEHNRLYWYRQTLGQGPEFLTYFQNEAQLEKSRLLSDRFSAERPKGSFSTLEIQRTEQGDSAMYLCASSLALAGSGANVLTFGAGSRLTVL.

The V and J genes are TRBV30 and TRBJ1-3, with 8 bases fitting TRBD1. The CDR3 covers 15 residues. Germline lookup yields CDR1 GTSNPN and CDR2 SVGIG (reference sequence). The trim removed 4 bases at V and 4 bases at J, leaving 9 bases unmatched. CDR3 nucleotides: TGTGCCTGGAAGAGGGCGGACAGGGAGGGAAACACCATATATTTT. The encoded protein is CAWKRADREGNTIYF.

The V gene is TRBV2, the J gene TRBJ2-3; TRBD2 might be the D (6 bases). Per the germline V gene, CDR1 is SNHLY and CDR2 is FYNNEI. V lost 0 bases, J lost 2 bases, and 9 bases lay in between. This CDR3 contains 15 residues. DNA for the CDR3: TGTGCCAGCAGTGAAGCAGCGGGCTTCACAGATACGCAGTATTTT. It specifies CASSEAAGFTDTQYF.

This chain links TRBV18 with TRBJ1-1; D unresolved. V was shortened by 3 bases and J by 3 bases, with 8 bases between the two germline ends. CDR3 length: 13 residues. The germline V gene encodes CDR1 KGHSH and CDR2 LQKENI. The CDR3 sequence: CASSPNRDTEAFF. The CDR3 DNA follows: TGTGCCAGCTCACCTAACCGCGACACTGAAGCTTTCTTT.

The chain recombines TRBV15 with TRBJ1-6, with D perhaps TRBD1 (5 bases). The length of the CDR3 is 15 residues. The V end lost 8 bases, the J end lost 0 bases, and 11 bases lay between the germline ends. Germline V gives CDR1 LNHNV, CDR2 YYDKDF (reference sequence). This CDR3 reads CATAGHDSYNSPLHF. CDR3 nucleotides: TGTGCCACCGCCGGACACGACTCCTATAATTCACCCCTCCACTTT.

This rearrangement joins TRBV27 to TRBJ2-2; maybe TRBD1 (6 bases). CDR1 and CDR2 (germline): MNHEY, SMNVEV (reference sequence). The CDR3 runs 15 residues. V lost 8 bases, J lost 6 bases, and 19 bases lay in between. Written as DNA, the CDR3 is TGTGCCAGCCAAGGGGGATTGGGGGTTTCCGGGGAGCTGTTTTTT. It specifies CASQGGLGVSGELFF.

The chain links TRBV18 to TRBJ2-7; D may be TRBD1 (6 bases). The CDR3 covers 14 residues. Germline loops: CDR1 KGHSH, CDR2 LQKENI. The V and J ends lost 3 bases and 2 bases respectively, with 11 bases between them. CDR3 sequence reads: CASSPRDIAYEQYF. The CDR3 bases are TGTGCCAGCTCACCCCGGGACATCGCCTACGAGCAGTACTTC.

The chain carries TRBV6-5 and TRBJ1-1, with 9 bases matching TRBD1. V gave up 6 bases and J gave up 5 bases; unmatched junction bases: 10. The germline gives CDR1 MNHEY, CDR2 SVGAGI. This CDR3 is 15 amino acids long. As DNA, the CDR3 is TGTGCCAGCAGCTCCGGGACAGGGTTTCGGACTGAAGCTTTCTTT. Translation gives CASSSGTGFRTEAFF.

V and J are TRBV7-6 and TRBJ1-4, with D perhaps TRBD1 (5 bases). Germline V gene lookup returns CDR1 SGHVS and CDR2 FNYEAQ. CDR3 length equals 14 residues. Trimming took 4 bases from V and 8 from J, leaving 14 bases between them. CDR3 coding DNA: TGTGCCAGCAGCTCCCCCTCGGGGGGGGAAAAACTGTTTTTT. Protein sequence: CASSSPSGGEKLFF.

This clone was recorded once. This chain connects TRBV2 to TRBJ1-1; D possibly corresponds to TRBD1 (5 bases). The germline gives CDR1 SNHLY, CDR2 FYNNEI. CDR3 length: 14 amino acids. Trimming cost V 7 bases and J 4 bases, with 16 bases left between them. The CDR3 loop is CASTAGRGVTEAFF. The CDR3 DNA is TGTGCCAGCACCGCCGGGAGGGGAGTCACTGAAGCTTTCTTT.

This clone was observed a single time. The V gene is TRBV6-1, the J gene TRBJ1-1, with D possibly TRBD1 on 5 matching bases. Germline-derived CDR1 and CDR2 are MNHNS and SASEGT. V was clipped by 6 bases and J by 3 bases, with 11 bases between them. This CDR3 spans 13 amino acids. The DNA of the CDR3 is TGTGCCAGCAGGTCGGGGGACTACACTGAAGCTTTCTTT. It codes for CASRSGDYTEAFF.

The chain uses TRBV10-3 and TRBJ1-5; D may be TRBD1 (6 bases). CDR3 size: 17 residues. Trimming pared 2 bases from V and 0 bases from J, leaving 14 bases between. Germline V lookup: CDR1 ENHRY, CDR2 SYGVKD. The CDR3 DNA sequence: TGTGCCATCAGTGAGGTTGGGGGCCCATATAGCAATCAGCCCCAGCATTTT. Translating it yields CAISEVGGPYSNQPQHF.

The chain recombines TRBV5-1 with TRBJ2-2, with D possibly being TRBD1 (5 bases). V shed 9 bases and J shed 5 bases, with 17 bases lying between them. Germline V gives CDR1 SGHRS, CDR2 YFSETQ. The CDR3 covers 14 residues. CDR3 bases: TGCGCCACCGCCCGGGCCAGGGTTACCGGGGAGCTGTTTTTT. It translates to CATARARVTGELFF.

The CDR3 here is CASSQGIGVQPQHF. CDR3 nucleotide sequence: TGCGCCAGCAGCCAAGGGATAGGGGTACAGCCCCAGCATTTT. The genes are TRBV4-3 and TRBJ1-5; maybe TRBD1 (5 bases). V was pared by 1 base and J by 7 bases, with 11 bases between. CDR1 is LGHNA and CDR2 is YSLEER in the germline V gene. This CDR3 comprises 14 residues.

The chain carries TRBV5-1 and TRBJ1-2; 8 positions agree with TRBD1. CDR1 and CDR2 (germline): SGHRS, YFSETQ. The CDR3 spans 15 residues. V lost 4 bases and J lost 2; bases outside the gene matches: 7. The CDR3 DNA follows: TGCGCCAGCAGCGCCGGACAGGGAACAAACTATGGCTACACCTTC. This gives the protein CASSAGQGTNYGYTF.

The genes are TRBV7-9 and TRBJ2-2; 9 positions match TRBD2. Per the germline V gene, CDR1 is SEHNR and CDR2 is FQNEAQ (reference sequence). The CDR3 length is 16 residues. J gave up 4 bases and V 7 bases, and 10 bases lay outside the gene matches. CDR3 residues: CASIPIAGASTGELFF. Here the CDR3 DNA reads TGTGCCAGCATCCCTATAGCGGGGGCCTCCACCGGGGAGCTGTTTTTT.

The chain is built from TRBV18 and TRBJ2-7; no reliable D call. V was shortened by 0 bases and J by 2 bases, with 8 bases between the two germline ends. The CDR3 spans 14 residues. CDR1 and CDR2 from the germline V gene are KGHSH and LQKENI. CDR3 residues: CASSPPNGAYEQYF. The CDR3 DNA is TGTGCCAGCTCACCACCTAACGGTGCCTACGAGCAGTACTTC.

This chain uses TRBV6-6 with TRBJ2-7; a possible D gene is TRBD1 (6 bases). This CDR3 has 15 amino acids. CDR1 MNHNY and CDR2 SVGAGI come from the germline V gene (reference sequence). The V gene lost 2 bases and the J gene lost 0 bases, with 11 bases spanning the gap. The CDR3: CASSYRVGASYEQYF. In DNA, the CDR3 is TGTGCCAGCAGTTACCGGGTGGGGGCCTCCTACGAGCAGTACTTC.

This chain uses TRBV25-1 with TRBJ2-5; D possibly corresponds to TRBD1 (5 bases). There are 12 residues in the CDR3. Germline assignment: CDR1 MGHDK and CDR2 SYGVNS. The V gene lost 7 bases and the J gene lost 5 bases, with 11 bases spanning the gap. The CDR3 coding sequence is TGTGCCAGCAATAGGGGTTGGGAGACCCAGTACTTC. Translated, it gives CASNRGWETQYF.

This CDR3 reads CASSGLAGGHTDTQYF. The CDR3 nucleotides read TGTGCCAGCAGCGGACTAGCGGGGGGGCACACAGATACGCAGTATTTT. The V and J genes are TRBV6-4 and TRBJ2-3; 15 nucleotides align to TRBD2. This CDR3 is 16 amino acids long. Germline V gene lookup returns CDR1 MRHNA and CDR2 SNTAGT. After removal of 6 bases from V and 2 bases from J, the junction contained 3 bases not matched to a gene.

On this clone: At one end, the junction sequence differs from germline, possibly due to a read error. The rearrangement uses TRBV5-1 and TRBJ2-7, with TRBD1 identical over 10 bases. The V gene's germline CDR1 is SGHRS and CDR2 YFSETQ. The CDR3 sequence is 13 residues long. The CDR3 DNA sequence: TGCGCCAGCAGCCTGGGGACAGGGGTTCCCTCTGTTTTC. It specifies CASSLGTGVPSVF.

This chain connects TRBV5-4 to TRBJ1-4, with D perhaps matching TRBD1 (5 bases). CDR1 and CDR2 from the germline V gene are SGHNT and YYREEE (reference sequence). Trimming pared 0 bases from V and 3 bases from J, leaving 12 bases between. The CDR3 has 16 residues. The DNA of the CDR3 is TGTGCCAGCAGCTTGGCCGGTGGGGCACCTAATGAAAAACTGTTTTTT. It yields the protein CASSLAGGAPNEKLFF.

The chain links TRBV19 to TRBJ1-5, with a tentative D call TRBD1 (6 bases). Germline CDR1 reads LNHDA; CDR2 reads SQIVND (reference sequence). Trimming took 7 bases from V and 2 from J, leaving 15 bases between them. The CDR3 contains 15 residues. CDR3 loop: CASNAGARGNQPQHF. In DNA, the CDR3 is TGTGCCAGTAACGCGGGGGCCCGAGGCAATCAGCCCCAGCATTTT.

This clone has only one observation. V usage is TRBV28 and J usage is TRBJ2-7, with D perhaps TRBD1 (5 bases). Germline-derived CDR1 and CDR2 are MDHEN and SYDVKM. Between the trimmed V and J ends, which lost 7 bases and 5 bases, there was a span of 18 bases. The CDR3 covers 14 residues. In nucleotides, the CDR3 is TGTGCCAGCACCGAATTAACAGGAACCAACGAGCAGTACTTC. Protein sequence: CASTELTGTNEQYF.